Listed below are T cell receptor beta chains from one sample, sequenced in a study of T cells in Graves' hyperthyroidism and ophthalmopathy. TCRdb used MiXCR to reprocess the multiplex PCR reads, holding one entry per CDR3 protein. The table lists about 760,000 distinct CDR3 sequences, approximately 40% of them singletons, with more than 25% in the top ten. The sequenced sample consisted of blood. The receptors originated from a woman between 35 and 50 years old with Graves' hyperthyroidism. Both conserved end residues are part of each CDR3. The D gene is left open where the match is weak. Rows may omit the clone size; those that give it use once, few, many or a size class.

clone size	J gene	V gene	D gene	CDR3 protein	CDR3 DNA
-	TRBJ2-2	TRBV20-1	TRBD2	CSAPMLAGTGELFF	TGCAGTGCCCCTATGCTAGCGGGGACCGGGGAGCTGTTTTTT
many	TRBJ1-2	TRBV19	TRBD1	CASTGTGEGSGGYTF	TGTGCCAGTACCGGGACAGGGGAGGGTTCGGGTGGCTACACCTTC
-	TRBJ1-2	TRBV12-3/TRBV12-4	-	CASSYGLWGRDGYTF	TGTGCCAGCAGTTACGGGTTGTGGGGGCGGGATGGCTACACCTTC
-	TRBJ2-7	TRBV10-2	TRBD2	CASSESVAGAGAWDF	TGCGCCAGCAGTGAATCGGTAGCGGGGGCCGGCGCTTGGGACTTC
-	TRBJ1-5	TRBV29-1	-	CSVVVEGNSNQPQHF	TGCAGCGTTGTGGTTGAAGGGAATAGCAATCAGCCCCAGCATTTT
-	TRBJ2-7	TRBV10-3	-	CASSFGAPYEQYF	TGTGCCAGCAGTTTTGGGGCCCCCTACGAGCAGTACTTC
few	TRBJ1-4	TRBV11-2	-	CASSPWTADYEKLFF	TGTGCCAGCAGCCCGTGGACAGCGGACTATGAAAAACTGTTTTTT
-	TRBJ1-1	TRBV12-3/TRBV12-4	-	CASSSDSFMNTEAFF	TGTGCCAGCAGTTCGGACAGTTTCATGAACACTGAAGCTTTCTTT
few	TRBJ1-6	TRBV6-5	-	CASSYRPTALDSPLHF	TGTGCCAGCAGTTACCGGCCGACCGCTCTAGATTCACCCCTCCACTTT
-	TRBJ2-2	TRBV6-4	-	CASSDDPGSKGTGELFF	TGTGCCAGCAGTGATGATCCCGGGTCCAAAGGCACCGGGGAGCTGTTTTTT
-	TRBJ1-3	TRBV5-1	-	CASSLGPGWSGNTIYF	TGCGCCAGCAGCTTAGGCCCCGGATGGTCTGGAAACACCATATATTTT
many	TRBJ1-2	TRBV5-4	-	CASGLPSRDVYGYTF	TGTGCCAGCGGACTGCCTTCGAGAGATGTCTATGGCTACACCTTC
many	TRBJ1-6	TRBV4-3	-	CASSQGGANSPLHF	TGCGCCAGCAGCCAAGGGGGGGCTAATTCACCCCTCCACTTT
many	TRBJ2-5	TRBV7-2	-	CASSPRWTAQETQYF	TGTGCCAGCAGCCCCCGCTGGACGGCACAAGAGACCCAGTACTTC
many	TRBJ1-4	TRBV12-3/TRBV12-4	-	CASSRQGRGEKLFF	TGTGCCAGCAGTCGTCAAGGGCGGGGGGAAAAACTGTTTTTT
many	TRBJ1-5	TRBV4-3	-	CASSQDLGPQHF	TGCGCCAGCAGCCAAGATCTAGGGCCCCAGCATTTT
few	TRBJ2-1	TRBV10-3	TRBD2	CAIGLAGDNEQFF	TGTGCCATCGGGCTAGCGGGGGACAATGAGCAGTTCTTC
-	TRBJ2-5	TRBV6-6	TRBD1	CASSYAWTGETQYF	TGTGCCAGCAGTTACGCTTGGACAGGAGAGACCCAGTACTTC
-	TRBJ2-2	TRBV29-1	TRBD2	CNLAGSTGELFF	TGCAACCTAGCGGGCAGCACCGGGGAGCTGTTTTTT
-	TRBJ1-3	TRBV7-8	-	CASSSGPPQAGNTIYF	TGTGCCAGCAGCTCCGGGCCGCCTCAAGCCGGAAACACCATATATTTT
-	TRBJ2-2	TRBV14	-	CASSNRALNTGELFF	TGTGCCAGCAGTAACAGGGCGTTGAACACCGGGGAGCTGTTTTTT
-	TRBJ2-5	TRBV20-1	-	CSARGRDGEWETQYF	TGCAGTGCTAGAGGCCGAGACGGGGAATGGGAGACCCAGTACTTC
-	TRBJ1-2	TRBV5-1	TRBD1	CASSLGKGQGPYGYTF	TGCGCCAGCAGCTTGGGTAAGGGACAGGGGCCATATGGCTACACCTTC
few	TRBJ1-1	TRBV6-2/TRBV6-3	-	CAGSRGGSMNTEAFF	TGTGCCGGGTCAAGAGGGGGATCTATGAACACTGAAGCTTTCTTT
-	TRBJ2-2	TRBV10-3	-	CATKFANTGELFF	TGTGCCACCAAGTTCGCGAACACCGGGGAGCTGTTTTTT
-	TRBJ1-1	TRBV12-3/TRBV12-4	TRBD1	CASRGLRQGATEAFF	TGTGCCAGCAGAGGACTACGACAGGGGGCCACTGAAGCTTTCTTT
many	TRBJ2-5	TRBV24-1	-	CATSEGGQETQYF	TGTGCCACCAGTGAAGGGGGTCAAGAGACCCAGTACTTC
-	TRBJ2-2	TRBV6-1	-	CASSRDPLDTGELFF	TGTGCCAGCAGTCGGGACCCCCTCGACACCGGGGAGCTGTTTTTT
many	TRBJ2-5	TRBV7-2	TRBD2	CASSSRTSGRRETQYF	TGTGCCAGCAGCTCCAGGACTAGCGGGAGACGGGAGACCCAGTACTTC
many	TRBJ2-6	TRBV19	TRBD1	CASSVGGRGLSGANVLTF	TGTGCCAGTAGTGTCGGGGGCAGGGGGCTGTCTGGGGCCAACGTCCTGACTTTC
-	TRBJ2-7	TRBV7-3	TRBD1	CASSSGTGGGEQYF	TGTGCCAGCAGCTCCGGGACAGGGGGCGGCGAGCAGTACTTC
many	TRBJ1-5	TRBV10-3	-	CAISERLGGGNQPQHF	TGTGCCATCAGTGAGAGGTTAGGGGGGGGCAATCAGCCCCAGCATTTT
-	TRBJ1-1	TRBV7-9	-	CASSPGVRTEAFF	TGTGCCAGCAGCCCCGGAGTGCGCACTGAAGCTTTCTTT
-	TRBJ1-1	TRBV28	-	CASSGNKWTEAFF	TGTGCCAGCAGCGGGAACAAGTGGACTGAAGCTTTCTTT
-	TRBJ1-5	TRBV10-3	TRBD1	CASSYLAGGGQPQHF	TGTGCCAGCAGTTACTTGGCAGGGGGCGGTCAGCCCCAGCATTTT
many	TRBJ1-2	TRBV7-9	-	CASSLEQNYGYTF	TGTGCCAGCAGCTTAGAACAGAACTATGGCTACACCTTC